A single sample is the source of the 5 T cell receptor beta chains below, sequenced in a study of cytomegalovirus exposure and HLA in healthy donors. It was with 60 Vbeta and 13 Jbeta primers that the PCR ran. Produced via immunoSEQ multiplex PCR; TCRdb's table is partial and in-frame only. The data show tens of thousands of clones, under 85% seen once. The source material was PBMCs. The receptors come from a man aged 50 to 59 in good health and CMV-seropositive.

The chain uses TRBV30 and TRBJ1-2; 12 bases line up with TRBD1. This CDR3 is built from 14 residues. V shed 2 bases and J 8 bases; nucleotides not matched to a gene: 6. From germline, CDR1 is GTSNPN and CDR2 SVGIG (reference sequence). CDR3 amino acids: CAWSTGTGGRGYTF. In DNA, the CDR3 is TGTGCCTGGAGTACTGGGACAGGGGGCCGGGGCTACACCTTC.

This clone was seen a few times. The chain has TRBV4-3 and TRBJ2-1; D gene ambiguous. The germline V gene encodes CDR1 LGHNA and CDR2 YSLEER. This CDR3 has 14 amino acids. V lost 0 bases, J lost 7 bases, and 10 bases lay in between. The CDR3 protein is CASSQDQVLNEQFF. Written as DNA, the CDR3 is TGCGCCAGCAGCCAAGATCAGGTCTTGAATGAGCAGTTCTTC.

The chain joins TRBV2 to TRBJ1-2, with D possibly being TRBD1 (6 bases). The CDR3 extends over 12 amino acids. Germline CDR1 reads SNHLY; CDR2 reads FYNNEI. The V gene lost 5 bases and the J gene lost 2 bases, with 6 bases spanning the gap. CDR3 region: CASSTGNYGYTF. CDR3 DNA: TGTGCCAGCAGTACAGGGAACTATGGCTACACCTTC.

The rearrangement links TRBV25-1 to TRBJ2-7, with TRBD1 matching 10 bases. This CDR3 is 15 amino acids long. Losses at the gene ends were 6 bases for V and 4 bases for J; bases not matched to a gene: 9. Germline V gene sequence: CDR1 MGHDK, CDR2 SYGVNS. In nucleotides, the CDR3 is TGTGCCAGCAGCCTCGACAGGGGGCCTCAATACGAGCAGTACTTC. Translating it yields CASSLDRGPQYEQYF.

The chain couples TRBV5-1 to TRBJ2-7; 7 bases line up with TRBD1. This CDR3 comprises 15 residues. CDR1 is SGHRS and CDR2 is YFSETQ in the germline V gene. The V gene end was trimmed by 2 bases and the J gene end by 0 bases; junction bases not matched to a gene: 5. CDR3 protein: CASSFLQGSSYEQYF. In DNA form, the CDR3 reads TGCGCCAGCAGCTTTTTACAGGGGAGCTCCTACGAGCAGTACTTC.